This T cell receptor (beta chain) was identified during a study of cytomegalovirus exposure and HLA in healthy donors. The PCR was carried out with 60 Vbeta primers and 13 Jbeta primers. The table came from immunoSEQ multiplex PCR; TCRdb's copy has only in-frame clones and leaves some out. In the table there are about 90,000 clones, about 81% of which are singletons. This receptor was identified in a man aged 18-30 years in good health and CMV-seronegative. The material sequenced was PBMCs.

The CDR3 region has the DNA TGTGCCAGCGGACTCCGGGACTCCCAATTAGGTGGAGATACGCAGTATTTT. This codes for CASGLRDSQLGGDTQYF. The chain combines TRBV9 with TRBJ2-3; a possible D gene is TRBD2 (6 bases). Trimming stripped 7 bases from V and 5 bases from J, with 26 bases between. Germline CDR1 and CDR2: SGDLS and YYNGEE. The CDR3 covers 17 residues.